One sample yielded the 5 T cell receptor beta chains listed below, sequenced in a study of cytomegalovirus exposure and HLA in healthy donors. The data were produced by immunoSEQ multiplex PCR, yet TCRdb's version contains in-frame clones alone and is incomplete. The sample has 180,000 or so clones, about 87% seen once. The sample consisted of PBMCs. These receptors were taken from a woman aged 25 to 39 in good health and CMV-seronegative.

The V call is TRBV27, the J call TRBJ2-5, with 9 bases that match TRBD2. Trimming cost V 3 bases and J 2 bases; bases outside gene matches: 1. The CDR3 runs to 14 residues. Germline values: CDR1 MNHEY, CDR2 SMNVEV (reference sequence). Here the CDR3 reads CASSLTSGQETQYF. CDR3 nucleotides: TGTGCCAGCAGTTTGACTAGCGGACAAGAGACCCAGTACTTC.

The chain carries TRBV5-8 and TRBJ1-5; the D gene is possibly TRBD1 (5 bases). This CDR3 contains 15 residues. The germline V gene encodes CDR1 SGHTS and CDR2 YDEGEE. V lost 2 bases and J lost 3, with 12 bases in between. The CDR3 here is CASSFGAGLNQPQHF. CDR3 in DNA: TGTGCCAGCAGCTTCGGTGCAGGGCTCAATCAGCCCCAGCATTTT.

This clone turned up a few times. The chain uses TRBV30 and TRBJ1-2; possible D gene TRBD1, 5 bases. The germline V gene has CDR1 GTSNPN and CDR2 SVGIG (reference sequence). V was clipped by 2 bases and J by 1 base, with 8 bases between them. The CDR3 totals 13 residues. The DNA for the CDR3 is TGTGCCTGGAGTCCAGGGTTTAACTATGGCTACACCTTC. It specifies CAWSPGFNYGYTF.

The rearrangement links TRBV5-1 to TRBJ2-7, with D uncertain. Germline V gene sequence: CDR1 SGHRS, CDR2 YFSETQ. The CDR3 has 15 amino acids. V dropped 2 bases and J dropped 1 base, with 13 bases sitting between them. In DNA, the CDR3 is TGCGCCAGCAGCTTAGAACTCGGGTTGTCCTACGAGCAGTACTTC. Protein sequence: CASSLELGLSYEQYF.

The chain recombines TRBV27 with TRBJ2-1; D gene unclear. CDR1 MNHEY and CDR2 SMNVEV come from the germline V gene (reference sequence). The V end was cut by 4 bases, the J end by 7 bases, with 5 bases between. The CDR3 extends over 11 amino acids. The CDR3 DNA reads as TGTGCCAGCAGTTCCCGGAATGAGCAGTTCTTC. This codes for CASSSRNEQFF.